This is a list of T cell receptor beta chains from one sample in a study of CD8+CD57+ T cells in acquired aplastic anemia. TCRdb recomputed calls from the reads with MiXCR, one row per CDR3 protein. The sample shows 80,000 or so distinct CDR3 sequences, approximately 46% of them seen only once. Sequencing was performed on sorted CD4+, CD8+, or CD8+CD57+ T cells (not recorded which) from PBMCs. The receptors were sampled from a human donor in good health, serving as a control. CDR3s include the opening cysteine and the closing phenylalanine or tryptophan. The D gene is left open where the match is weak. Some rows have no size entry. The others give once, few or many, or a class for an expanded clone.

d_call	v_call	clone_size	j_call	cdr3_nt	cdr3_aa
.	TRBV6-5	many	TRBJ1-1	TGTGCCAGCAGTTACAGTCCGACAACTGAAGCTTTCTTT	CASSYSPTTEAFF
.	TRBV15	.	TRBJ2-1	TGTGCCAGCAGCCTCCGGGGCCAGGGGGGGTACAATGAGCAGTTCTTC	CASSLRGQGGYNEQFF
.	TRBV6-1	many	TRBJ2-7	TGTGCCAGCAGGGACAGCAACTACGAGCAGTACTTC	CASRDSNYEQYF
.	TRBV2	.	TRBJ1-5	TGTGCCAGCAGTCGCGAGGGGAGCAATCAGCCCCAGCATTTT	CASSREGSNQPQHF
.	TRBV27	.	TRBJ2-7	TGTGCCAGCAGTTTGTCACAGTATAGCTCCTACGAGCAGTACTTC	CASSLSQYSSYEQYF
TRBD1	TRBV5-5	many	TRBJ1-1	TGTGCCAGCAGCTGGGACAGGTTAACGGCTGAAGCTTTCTTT	CASSWDRLTAEAFF
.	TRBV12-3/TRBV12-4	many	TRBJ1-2	TGTGCCAGCAGTTTACTCGGTCGGGCTAACTATGGCTACACCTTC	CASSLLGRANYGYTF
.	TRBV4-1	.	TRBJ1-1	TGCGCCAGCAGCCTGAACCAGGCGAGCAACACTGAAGCTTTCTTT	CASSLNQASNTEAFF
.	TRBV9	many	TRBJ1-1	TGTGCCAGCAGCGTAGGAACAGGTCTGAACACTGAAGCTTTCTTT	CASSVGTGLNTEAFF
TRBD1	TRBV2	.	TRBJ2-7	TGTGCCAGCAGTGAAGGGACAGGCTCCTACGAGCAGTACTTC	CASSEGTGSYEQYF
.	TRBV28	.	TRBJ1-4	TGTGCCAGCAGTTCCTCCCTTAACAATGGCGAAAAACTGTTTTTT	CASSSSLNNGEKLFF
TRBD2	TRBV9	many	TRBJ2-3	TGTGCCAGCAGCTCCACCTGGGGGGGGACGGCAGGAGATACGCAGTATTTT	CASSSTWGGTAGDTQYF
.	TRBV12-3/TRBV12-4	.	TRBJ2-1	TGTGCCAGCAGTTCCCGGCTAGAAGGCCCCAATGAGCAGTTCTTC	CASSSRLEGPNEQFF
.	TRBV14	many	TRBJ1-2	TGTGCCAGCAGCCCCCAGAGGGAAACTAACTATGGCTACACCTTC	CASSPQRETNYGYTF
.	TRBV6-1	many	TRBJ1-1	TGTGCCAGCAGCAAGACAGGGAACACTGAAGCTTTCTTT	CASSKTGNTEAFF
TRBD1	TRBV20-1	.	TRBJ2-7	TGCAGTGCCAGCAGTGCGGGGACAGGGAGGGCCGAGCAGTACTTC	CSASSAGTGRAEQYF
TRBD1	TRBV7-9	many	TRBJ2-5	TGTGCCAGCAGCCTACTGACAGGGGCGGGCGTGGATCAAGAGACCCAGTACTTC	CASSLLTGAGVDQETQYF
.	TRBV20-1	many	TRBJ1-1	TGCAGTGCTAGAGATGTAGGGGTCTGGAACACTGAAGCTTTCTTT	CSARDVGVWNTEAFF
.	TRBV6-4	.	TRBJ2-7	TGTGCCAGCAGTGACTTGATCAGGGCCCGCGAGCAGTACTTC	CASSDLIRAREQYF
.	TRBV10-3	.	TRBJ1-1	TGTGCCAGCAGTGACTCGGCAACAGATAAAGCTTTCTTT	CASSDSATDKAFF
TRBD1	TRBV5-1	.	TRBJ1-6	TGCGCCAGCGGCTTGGCCAACCGGGACAGAAATTCACCCCTCCACTTT	CASGLANRDRNSPLHF
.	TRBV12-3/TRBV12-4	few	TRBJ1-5	TGTGCCAGCAGCCAATTCTACTTGGACACAAATCAGCCCCAGCATTTT	CASSQFYLDTNQPQHF
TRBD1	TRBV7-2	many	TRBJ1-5	TGTGCCAGCAGCATATGGGACAGCCCCAATCAGCCCCAGCATTTT	CASSIWDSPNQPQHF
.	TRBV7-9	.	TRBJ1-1	TGTGCCAGCAGCCCGATTGATGGGATGAACACTGAAGCTTTCTTT	CASSPIDGMNTEAFF
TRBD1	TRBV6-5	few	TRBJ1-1	TGTGCCAGCAGTTTAGGGACAGGGAACACTGAAGCTTTCTTT	CASSLGTGNTEAFF
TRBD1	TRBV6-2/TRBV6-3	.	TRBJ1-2	TGTGCTAGCAGTTACGACAGGGCTGGCTACACCTTC	CASSYDRAGYTF
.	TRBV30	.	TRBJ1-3	TGTGCCTGGAGTGGGGCGATCTCTGGAAACACCATATATTTT	CAWSGAISGNTIYF
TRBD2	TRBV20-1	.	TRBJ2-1	TGCAGTGCGGAACCCGGGACTAGCGGAGGGGGCGGGAATGAGCAGTTCTTC	CSAEPGTSGGGGNEQFF
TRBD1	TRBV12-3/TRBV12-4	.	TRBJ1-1	TGTGCCAGCAGGGTAGGGGGCTCCGAAGCTTTCTTT	CASRVGGSEAFF
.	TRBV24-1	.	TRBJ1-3	TGTGCCACCAGAGATTGGACGAACACCATATATTTT	CATRDWTNTIYF
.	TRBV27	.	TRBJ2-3	TGTGCCAGCAGTTTTCTAGGGGGAGCGGGTGATACGCAGTATTTT	CASSFLGGAGDTQYF
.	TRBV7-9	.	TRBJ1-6	TGTGCCAGCAGTGTGGATTCACCCCTCCACTTT	CASSVDSPLHF
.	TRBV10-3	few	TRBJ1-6	TGTGCCATCAGCGAAAGGGAGAACAATTCACCCCTCCACTTT	CAISERENNSPLHF
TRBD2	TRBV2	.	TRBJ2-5	TGTGCCAGCGGACCTACTAGCGGCCAAGAGACCCAGTACTTC	CASGPTSGQETQYF
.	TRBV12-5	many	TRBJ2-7	TGTGCTAGTGTGCGCACCTACGAGCAGTACTTC	CASVRTYEQYF
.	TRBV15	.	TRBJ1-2	TGTGCCACCAGCAGAGATCGGGCAGGGCTGAATAACTATGGCTACACCTTC	CATSRDRAGLNNYGYTF
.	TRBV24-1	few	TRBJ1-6	TGTGCCACCAGTGACTACAGGGATAATTCACCCCTCCACTTT	CATSDYRDNSPLHF
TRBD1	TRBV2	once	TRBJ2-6	TGTGCCAGCAGTTTGACAGGGAGTATCTCTGGGGCCAACGTCCTGACTTTC	CASSLTGSISGANVLTF
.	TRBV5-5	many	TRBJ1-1	TGTGCCAGCAGCTTGGTGGCGAACACTGAAGCTTTCTTT	CASSLVANTEAFF
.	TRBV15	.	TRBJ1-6	TGTGCCACCAGCGCAGGGAGTAATTCACCCCTCCACTTT	CATSAGSNSPLHF
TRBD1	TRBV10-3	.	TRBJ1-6	TGTGCCATCAGTGATGGACAGGGATGGGGTTCACCCCTCCACTTT	CAISDGQGWGSPLHF
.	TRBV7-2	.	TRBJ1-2	TGTGCCAGCAGCCCAGTGGCCCTTGGCTACACCTTC	CASSPVALGYTF
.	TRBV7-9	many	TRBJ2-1	TGTGCCAGCAGCTTAACGGCGGGTTTCTATGAGCAGTTCTTC	CASSLTAGFYEQFF
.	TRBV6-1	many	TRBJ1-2	TGTGCCAGCAGTCCCAACGGGGTAGGGGTTGGCTACACCTTC	CASSPNGVGVGYTF
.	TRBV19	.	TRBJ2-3	TGTGCCACCGGGGGAGAGGGCACAGATACGCAGTATTTT	CATGGEGTDTQYF
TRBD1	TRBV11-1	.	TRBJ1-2	TGTGCCAGCAGTGGGACAGGGAACTATGGCTACACCTTC	CASSGTGNYGYTF